This T cell receptor beta chain was sequenced in a study of blood T cell repertoires in COVID-19. This clone was found once. The CDR3 consists of 14 residues. Trimming shortened V by 0 bases and J by 8 bases, and 13 bases separated the two germline ends. Germline values: CDR1 SGHTA, CDR2 FQGNSA. In the study's own analysis: Nucleated cell number was recorded as an estimate derived from reference gene primer amplification. TCRdb keeps only in-frame clones here, not all; method: immunoSEQ multiplex PCR. D and trimming come from the DNA, and the V and J calls and clone size come from that table. This sample has about 240,000 clones, with around 89% found just once. Individuals aged about 18 to 90 years were recruited from roughly 23 US areas. Cohort assignment relied on participant-reported clinical history.

The chain employs TRBV7-2 and TRBJ1-2; D might be TRBD1 (6 bases). The material sequenced was PBMCs or T cells enriched from blood (not recorded which). The TCR originated in a man aged 40-49 years who had recovered from COVID-19. The CDR3 spells CASSLAHRERGYTF. As DNA, the CDR3 is TGTGCCAGCAGCTTAGCACACAGGGAGAGGGGCTACACCTTC.